Listed below are T cell receptor beta chains from one sample, sequenced in a study of OX40 agonist ivuxolimab in advanced cancers. Here immunoSEQ multiplex PCR was the method, and the copy in TCRdb shows in-frame clones only, minus some. The data show about 58,000 clones, with approximately 80% seen just once and around 2% held by the top ten. The material was CD4+ or CD8+ T cells sorted from blood, obtained in a trial of the OX40 agonist ivuxolimab. Receptors originate from an adult with an advanced solid tumor such as melanoma, head and neck, liver or kidney cancer. Each CDR3 is given with its conserved first and last residue. The D gene is left open where the match is weak. Rows give clone size only sometimes, using once, few, many, or a class for an expanded clone.

NA	TRBV6-1	TRBJ2-3	TRBD2	TGTGCCAGCAGTGAATATACTAGCGGGAGAGATACGCAGTATTTT	CASSEYTSGRDTQYF
NA	TRBV2	TRBJ2-1	TRBD2	TGTGCCAGCACTAGCGGGATTTGGATTGAGCAGTTCTTC	CASTSGIWIEQFF
NA	TRBV7-9	TRBJ2-5	NA	TGTGCCAGCAGCCCGAGACAGGGAGGGGGAGAGACCCAGTACTTC	CASSPRQGGGETQYF
NA	TRBV7-8	TRBJ2-3	NA	TGTGCCAGCAGCTTAGGAAGCACAGATACGCAGTATTTT	CASSLGSTDTQYF
few	TRBV11-2	TRBJ2-3	TRBD2	TGTGCCAGCAGCTTAGCCTACGGGAGGGCCATTAAAACAGATACGCAGTATTTT	CASSLAYGRAIKTDTQYF
NA	TRBV29-1	TRBJ1-1	NA	TGCAGCGTTGACCTGGGAGGCACTGAAGCTTTCTTT	CSVDLGGTEAFF
NA	TRBV7-9	TRBJ2-1	NA	TGTGCCAGCAGCTTAGCGAGCAATGAGCAGTTCTTC	CASSLASNEQFF
NA	TRBV10-3	TRBJ1-1	TRBD1	TGTGCCATCAGTGAGTCGGGACAGGGGGCTGAAGCTTTCTTT	CAISESGQGAEAFF
NA	TRBV7-2	TRBJ2-5	NA	TGTGCCAGCAGCTTTCAGGGGATAGCCGTTATGGAGACCCAGTACTTC	CASSFQGIAVMETQYF
once	TRBV19	TRBJ1-5	TRBD1	TGTGCCAGTAGTATAACACAGGGGAAAAATCAGCCCCAGCATTTT	CASSITQGKNQPQHF
few	TRBV29-1	TRBJ2-3	NA	TGCAGCGTTACCTCGGGACCGCTGAGGGATACGCAGTATTTT	CSVTSGPLRDTQYF
NA	TRBV5-1	TRBJ1-2	TRBD1	TGCGCCAGCAGCTCAACAGGGGCTTATGGCTACACCTTC	CASSSTGAYGYTF
few	TRBV11-3	TRBJ2-5	NA	TGTGCCAGCAGCGGACGCCCAGGGTGGGAGACCCAGTACTTC	CASSGRPGWETQYF